This T cell receptor (beta chain) was identified during a study of blood T cell repertoires in COVID-19. As handled by the study authors: Reference gene primer amplification yielded estimated nucleated cell counts. Here immunoSEQ multiplex PCR was the method, and the copy in TCRdb shows in-frame clones only, minus some. That table is the source of V, J and clone size, and D and trimming were worked out from the DNA. The sample yields roughly 92,000 clones, around 87% seen once. Trimming left V 8 bases short and J 4 bases short, with 6 bases between. The V gene's germline CDR1 is SGHDN and CDR2 FVKESK. The CDR3 spans 12 residues.

This clonotype was obtained from a human donor with acute or convalescent COVID-19. The donor label of this sample is uncertain. The sample taken for sequencing was peripheral blood. The chain joins TRBV14 to TRBJ1-6; weak D call: TRBD1 (5 bases). The CDR3 coding sequence is TGTGCCAGCCGGGGGTATAATTCACCCCTCCACTTT. Its protein is CASRGYNSPLHF.